These 8 T cell receptor beta chains came from one sample sequenced in a study of blood T cell repertoires in COVID-19. The data were produced by immunoSEQ multiplex PCR, yet TCRdb's version contains in-frame clones alone and is incomplete. The sample includes approximately 200,000 clones, about 87% seen only once; the top ten take approximately 6.2%. Sample: peripheral blood. These receptors all come from a man in his fifties or sixties who had recovered from COVID-19.

The chain recombines TRBV19 with TRBJ1-2; D unresolved. V lost 4 bases, J lost 4 bases, and 16 bases lay in between. From germline, CDR1 is LNHDA and CDR2 SQIVND (reference sequence). This CDR3 region has 15 residues. The CDR3, as DNA: TGTGCCAGTAGTACCCTTAAGGGCGGGAGCTATGGCTACACCTTC. It encodes CASSTLKGGSYGYTF.

This chain links TRBV5-1 with TRBJ2-2, with 9 bases identical to TRBD2. Looked up from germline, CDR1 is SGHRS and CDR2 is YFSETQ. Trimming removed 3 bases from V and 3 bases from J; junction bases left unmatched: 9. The CDR3 is made up of 17 amino acids. CDR3 nucleotide sequence: TGCGCCAGCAGCTCCTGGGGGACTAGCCAAGACACCGGGGAGCTGTTTTTT. Translating gives CASSSWGTSQDTGELFF.

This chain joins TRBV7-3 and TRBJ1-1; D is uncertain. The CDR3 is 13 amino acids. Trimming left V 4 bases short and J 0 bases short, with 6 bases between. Germline CDR1 SGHTA, CDR2 FQGTGA. CDR3 sequence: CASSSNMNTEAFF. CDR3 DNA: TGTGCCAGCAGCTCCAACATGAACACTGAAGCTTTCTTT.

This chain links TRBV18 with TRBJ2-7; TRBD1 matches 8 bases. The germline CDR1 and CDR2 sequences are KGHSH and LQKENI. The J segment lost 1 base and the V segment lost 6 bases, leaving 5 bases of the junction unmatched. The CDR3 length is 14 residues. The CDR3 region has the DNA TGTGCCAGCTCTGGACAGGGTAGTTCCTACGAGCAGTACTTC. It encodes CASSGQGSSYEQYF. The whole variable domain, remainder taken from reference TRBV18 and TRBJ2-7, is NAGVMQNPRHLVRRRGQEARLRCSPMKGHSHVYWYRQLPEEGLKFMVYLQKENIIDESGMPKERFSAEFPKEGPSILRIQQVVRGDSAAYFCASSGQGSSYEQYFGPGTRLTVT.

This clone is a singleton in its sample. The genes are TRBV2 and TRBJ2-1; the D is unclear. CDR1 SNHLY and CDR2 FYNNEI come from the germline V gene. Trimming pared 6 bases from V and 1 base from J, leaving 19 bases between. The CDR3 covers 17 residues. CDR3 sequence (DNA): TGTGCCAGCAGAGTGGGTTTGGCGCGGTCTTCCTACAATGAGCAGTTCTTC. Its protein is CASRVGLARSSYNEQFF.

The J gene is TRBJ1-4, the V gene TRBV19; D unclear. V was clipped by 5 bases and J by 6 bases, with 7 bases between them. This CDR3 region has 12 residues. The germline V gene has CDR1 LNHDA and CDR2 SQIVND (reference sequence). CDR3: CASSGGDEKLFF. CDR3 nucleotides: TGTGCCAGTAGTGGCGGGGATGAAAAACTGTTTTTT. The whole variable domain, remainder taken from reference TRBV19 and TRBJ1-4, is DGGITQSPKYLFRKEGQNVTLSCEQNLNHDAMYWYRQDPGQGLRLIYYSQIVNDFQKGDIAEGYSVSREKKESFPLTVTSAQKNPTAFYLCASSGGDEKLFFGSGTQLSVL.

A word on this clone: This sample includes further DNA sequences coding for the same CDR3. This chain connects TRBV18 to TRBJ2-5; no definite D call. Germline CDR1 and CDR2: KGHSH and LQKENI. V lost 3 bases and J 2 bases, leaving 7 bases between the germline ends. This CDR3 region has 13 residues. The CDR3 nucleotides are TGTGCCAGCTCACCGGGCCAGCAAGAGACCCAGTACTTC. This codes for CASSPGQQETQYF.

The gene calls are TRBV6-5 and TRBJ1-5; maybe TRBD1 (6 bases). Trimming cost V 6 bases and J 2 bases, with 14 bases left between them. The length of the CDR3 is 15 residues. Germline lookup yields CDR1 MNHEY and CDR2 SVGAGI. CDR3 bases: TGTGCCAGCAGGGGAGGGGGTGGGGGCAATCAGCCCCAGCATTTT. It encodes CASRGGGGGNQPQHF.